The sequence of this T cell receptor beta chain was determined in a study of beta chain features in type 1 diabetes. General observations from the study: Type 1 diabetes patients showed fewer insertions and more deletions at VDJ junctions. Moderately but significantly shorter TCRB CDR3s were found in Type 1 diabetes patients in all four CD4+ subsets.

Germline V CDR1 and CDR2: SGHRS, YFSETQ. CDR3 length: 15 amino acids. V was clipped by 2 bases and J by 6 bases; unmatched bases: 5. Expressed TCRB transcripts were sequenced after all isolated RNA was converted to cDNA. Libraries were prepared by immunoSEQ multiplex PCR; TCRdb keeps only in-frame clonotypes and omits some of them. The sample has 600,000 or so clones, 11% to 15% seen once; the top ten hold 0.04%. Turning to this clone: The antigen is not known.

The sample taken for sequencing was naive CD4+ T cells from blood. The J gene is TRBJ1-5, the V gene TRBV5-1, with 10 bases aligning to TRBD1. The origin of this receptor is a man aged 18 to 35 with type 1 diabetes. The CDR3 sequence is CASSFGTGEAQPQHF. The CDR3 nucleotides are TGCGCCAGCAGCTTTGGGACAGGGGAGGCTCAGCCCCAGCATTTT. Using reference TRBV5-1 and TRBJ1-5 for the parts outside the CDR3, the full variable domain is KAGVTQTPRYLIKTRGQQVTLSCSPISGHRSVSWYQQTPGQGLQFLFEYFSETQRNKGNFPGRFSGRQFSNSRSEMNVSTLELGDSALYLCASSFGTGEAQPQHFGDGTRLSIL.